This paragraph reports one T cell receptor (beta chain). Its antigen is unknown. The authors ran the assay at deep level. Several immunoSEQ plates received, in even portions, the genomic DNA of each subset. Authors' methods: From ImmunoSEQ came sequences covering only the junction and carrying no quality scores, so filtering differed. Some clones are missing from TCRdb's copy, which holds only in-frame ones; the method was immunoSEQ multiplex PCR. V and J calls and clone size are as listed in that table; D and trimming were resolved from the DNA. Counted here are millions of clones, roughly 91% occurring once; the ten biggest clones make up roughly 1.7%. Naive-designated CD8 cells lacked CD45RO, were positively enriched for CCR7, and omitted terminally differentiated effector memory CD45RA+ cells. This entry is derived from a study of shared clonotypes between healthy human individuals. The CDR3 runs 16 residues. V lost 4 bases and J lost 8; bases outside the gene matches: 14. Germline V gene data show CDR1 as MDHEN and CDR2 as SYDVKM.

Whole-study findings and limits: Deeper or shallower sequencing was expected to change how clonotypes are shared among donors.

The chain uses TRBV28 and TRBJ2-1, with 7 bases matching TRBD2. The sequencing sample was made of naive CD8+ T cells from PBMCs. The TCR was taken from a man younger than 30 in good health. Some clones in this sample may be carry-over from other donors' samples. CDR3 DNA: TGTGCCAGCAGTTCATCCCGGGGCGGGAGTAAGGATGAGCAGTTCTTC. As protein: CASSSSRGGSKDEQFF.